This TCR beta chain originates from a study of cytomegalovirus exposure and HLA in healthy donors. Whole-study context: Unique TCRs from HLA-typed donors, around 79 million of them, were held in an early data release. Findings of the study overall: Likely technical artifact: a cluster of highly shared sequence variants.

Primers: 60 Vbeta forward and 13 Jbeta reverse. Generated by immunoSEQ multiplex PCR, the TCRdb table keeps only in-frame clones and is missing some. In the table there are about 95,000 clones, nearly 70% of which are singletons. For this clone: Its antigen is unidentified.

Germline values: CDR1 WSHSY, CDR2 SAAADI. The junction had 8 bases not matched to a gene; V was cut back by 6 bases and J by 2 bases. There are 15 residues in the CDR3. The specimen sequenced was PBMCs. This receptor was obtained from a woman between 45 and 65 years old in good health and CMV-seropositive. The chain employs TRBV10-2 and TRBJ2-7; 9 bases are a match to TRBD1. The CDR3 region is CASRTGTGNTYEQYF. The CDR3 DNA sequence: TGCGCCAGCAGAACCGGGACAGGGAACACCTACGAGCAGTACTTC.